This T cell receptor beta chain appears in the sequencing data of a study of beta chain features in type 1 diabetes. Study-wide results and limits: Within each of all four CD4+ subsets, Type 1 diabetes patients had TCRB CDR3s that were moderately but significantly shorter. The study found fewer insertions and more deletions at VDJ junctions in type 1 diabetes patients. Resolution of whether HLA type affects TCRB rearrangement was not achieved here.

Details on this clone: Its antigen is unidentified.

Sorting produced populations that all topped 95% purity. The isolated RNA, all of it, was reverse transcribed, so expressed TCRB transcripts were what got sequenced. Repertoires were generated with immunoSEQ multiplex PCR, while TCRdb's copy carries only in-frame clones and drops some. This table holds roughly 300,000 clones, around 9.7% found once. Germline CDR1 and CDR2: WSHSY and SAAADI. The CDR3 consists of 15 residues. V dropped 6 bases and J dropped 2; count of bases not matched to a gene: 4. This sequence joins TRBV10-2 and TRBJ2-3; TRBD2 matches 11 bases. Source material: central memory CD4+ T cells from blood. The receptor comes from a man in his thirties or forties with type 1 diabetes. The CDR3 sequence is CASRTSGEPTDTQYF. The DNA for the CDR3 is TGCGCCAGCAGGACTAGCGGGGAGCCCACAGATACGCAGTATTTT.